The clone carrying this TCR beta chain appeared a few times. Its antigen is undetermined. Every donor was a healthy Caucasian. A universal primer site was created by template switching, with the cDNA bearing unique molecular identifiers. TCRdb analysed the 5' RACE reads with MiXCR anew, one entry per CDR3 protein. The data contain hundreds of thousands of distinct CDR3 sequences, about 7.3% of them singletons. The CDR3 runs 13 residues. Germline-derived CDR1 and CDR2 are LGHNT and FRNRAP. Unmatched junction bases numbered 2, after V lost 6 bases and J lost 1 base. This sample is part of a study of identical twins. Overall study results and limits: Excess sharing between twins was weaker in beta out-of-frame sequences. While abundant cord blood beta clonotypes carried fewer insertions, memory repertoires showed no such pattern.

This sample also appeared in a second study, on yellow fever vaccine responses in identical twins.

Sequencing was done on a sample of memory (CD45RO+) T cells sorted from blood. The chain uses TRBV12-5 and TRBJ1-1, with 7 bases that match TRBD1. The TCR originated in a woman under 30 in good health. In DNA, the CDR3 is TGTGCTAGTGGGAAGGGGGCGAACACTGAAGCTTTCTTT. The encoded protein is CASGKGANTEAFF.